This T cell receptor (beta chain) was captured by sequencing in a study of blood T cells in healthy people across ages. Findings and limits, study-wide: Diversity was estimated from one million T cells, and these estimates were considered underestimates.

With respect to this clonotype: Its specificity is unknown.

Total RNA was isolated from each sample in quantities of at least 5.5 micrograms. Alongside a J-beta primer mix, a sample-barcoded 5' primer served in a second PCR lasting about 7 to 11 cycles. A single record per CDR3 protein comes from TCRdb applying MiXCR to the 5' RACE reads. The table lists over 700,000 distinct CDR3 sequences, 53% of them singletons. Material: blood. This sequence originates from an older man in good health.

The CDR3 here is CASSSTPRQGGTYEQYF. The CDR3 nucleotides read TGCGCCAGCAGCTCAACCCCTAGACAGGGGGGTACCTACGAGCAGTACTTC. The V gene is TRBV5-1, the J gene TRBJ2-5, with TRBD1 identical over 9 bases. The DNA end is a closer match to TRBJ2-7, so the J assignment may be wrong. The germline V gene encodes CDR1 SGHRS and CDR2 YFSETQ. The CDR3 is 17 amino acids.